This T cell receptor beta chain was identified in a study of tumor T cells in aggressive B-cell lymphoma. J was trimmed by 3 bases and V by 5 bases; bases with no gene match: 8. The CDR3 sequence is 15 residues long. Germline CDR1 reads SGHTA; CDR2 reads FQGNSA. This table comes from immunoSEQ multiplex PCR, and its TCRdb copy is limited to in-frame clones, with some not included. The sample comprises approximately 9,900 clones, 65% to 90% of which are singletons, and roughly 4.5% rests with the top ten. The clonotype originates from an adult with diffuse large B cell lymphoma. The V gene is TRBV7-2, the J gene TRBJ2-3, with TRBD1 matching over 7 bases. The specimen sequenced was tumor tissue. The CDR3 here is CASSPRDSRTDTQYF. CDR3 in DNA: TGTGCCAGCAGCCCCCGGGACAGTCGGACAGATACGCAGTATTTT.